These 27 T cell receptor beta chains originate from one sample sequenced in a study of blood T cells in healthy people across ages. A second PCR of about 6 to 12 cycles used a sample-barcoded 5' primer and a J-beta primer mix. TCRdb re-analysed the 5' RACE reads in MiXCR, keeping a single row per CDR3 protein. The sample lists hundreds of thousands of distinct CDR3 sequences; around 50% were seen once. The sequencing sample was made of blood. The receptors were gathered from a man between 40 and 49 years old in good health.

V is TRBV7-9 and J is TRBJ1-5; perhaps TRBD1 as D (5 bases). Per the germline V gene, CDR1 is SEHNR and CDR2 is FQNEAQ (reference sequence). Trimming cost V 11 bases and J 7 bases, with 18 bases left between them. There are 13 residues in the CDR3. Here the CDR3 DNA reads TGTGCCGACGACGCGGGGGAGGAGCAGCCCCAGCATTTT. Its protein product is CADDAGEEQPQHF.

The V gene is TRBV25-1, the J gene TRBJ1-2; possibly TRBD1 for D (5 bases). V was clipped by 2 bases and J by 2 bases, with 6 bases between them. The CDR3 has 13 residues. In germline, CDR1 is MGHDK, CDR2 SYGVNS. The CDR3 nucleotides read TGTGCCAGCAGTGAACGGGGCAACTATGGCTACACCTTC. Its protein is CASSERGNYGYTF.

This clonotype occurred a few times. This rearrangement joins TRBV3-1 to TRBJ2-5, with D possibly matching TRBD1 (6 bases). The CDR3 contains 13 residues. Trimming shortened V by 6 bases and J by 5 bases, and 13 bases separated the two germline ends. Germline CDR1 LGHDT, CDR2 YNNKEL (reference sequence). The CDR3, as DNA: TGTGCCAGCAGGCCAGGGGCCGGCGAGACCCAGTACTTC. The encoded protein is CASRPGAGETQYF.

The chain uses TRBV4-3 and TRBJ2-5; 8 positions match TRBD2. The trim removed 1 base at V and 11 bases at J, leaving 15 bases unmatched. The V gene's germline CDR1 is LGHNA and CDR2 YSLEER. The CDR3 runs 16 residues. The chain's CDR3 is CASSQATGGWGNEQYF. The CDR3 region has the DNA TGCGCCAGCAGCCAAGCAACGGGAGGGTGGGGCAATGAGCAGTACTTC.

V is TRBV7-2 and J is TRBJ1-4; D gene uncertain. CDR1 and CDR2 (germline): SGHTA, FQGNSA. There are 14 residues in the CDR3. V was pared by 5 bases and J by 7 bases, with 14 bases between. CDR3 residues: CASSPTFRGEKLFF. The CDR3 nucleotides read TGTGCCAGCAGCCCGACCTTTCGGGGTGAAAAACTGTTTTTT.

CDR3: CASSQGPSNTIYF. The CDR3 DNA reads TGCGCCAGCAGCCAAGGTCCCTCCAACACCATATATTTT. This chain connects TRBV4-1 to TRBJ1-3; D gene unclear. V gave up 1 base and J gave up 7 bases, with 8 bases separating them. CDR1 is MGHRA and CDR2 is YSYEKL in the germline V gene. This CDR3 comprises 13 residues.

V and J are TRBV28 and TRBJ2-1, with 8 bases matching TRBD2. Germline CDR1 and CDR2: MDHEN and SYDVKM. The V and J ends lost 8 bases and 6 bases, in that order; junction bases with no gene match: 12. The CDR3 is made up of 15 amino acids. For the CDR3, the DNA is TGTGCCAGCTCGGGCCGACGGGAGGGTCGCAATGAGCAGTTCTTC. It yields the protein CASSGRREGRNEQFF.

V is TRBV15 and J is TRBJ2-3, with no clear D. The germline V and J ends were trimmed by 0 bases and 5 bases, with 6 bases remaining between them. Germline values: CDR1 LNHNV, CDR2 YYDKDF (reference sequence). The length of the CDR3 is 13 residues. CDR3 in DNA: TGTGCCACCAGCAGAGATTCGGGAGATACGCAGTATTTT. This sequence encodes CATSRDSGDTQYF.

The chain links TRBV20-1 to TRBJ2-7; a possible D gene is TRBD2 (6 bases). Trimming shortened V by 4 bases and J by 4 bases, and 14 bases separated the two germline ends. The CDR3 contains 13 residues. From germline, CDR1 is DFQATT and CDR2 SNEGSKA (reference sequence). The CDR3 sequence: CSATPGLAYEQYF. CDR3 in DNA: TGCAGTGCTACCCCGGGACTGGCTTACGAGCAGTACTTC.

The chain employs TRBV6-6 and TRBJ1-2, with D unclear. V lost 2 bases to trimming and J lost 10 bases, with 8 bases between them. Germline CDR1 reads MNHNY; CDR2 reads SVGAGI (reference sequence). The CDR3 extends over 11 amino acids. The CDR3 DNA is TGTGCCAGCAGTTACGCGCTTGACTACACCTTC. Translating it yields CASSYALDYTF.

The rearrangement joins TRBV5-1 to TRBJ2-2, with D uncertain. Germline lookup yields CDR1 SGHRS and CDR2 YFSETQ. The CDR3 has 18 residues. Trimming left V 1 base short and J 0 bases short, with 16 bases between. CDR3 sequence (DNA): TGCGCCAGCAGCTTGAGGACCGACTTGGCCTCGAACACCGGGGAGCTGTTTTTT. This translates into CASSLRTDLASNTGELFF.

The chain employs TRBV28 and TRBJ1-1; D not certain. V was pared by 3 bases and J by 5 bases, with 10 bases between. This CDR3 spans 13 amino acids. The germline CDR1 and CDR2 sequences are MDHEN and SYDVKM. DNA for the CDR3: TGTGCCAGCAGTTTTGGGTGGCGAACTGAAGCTTTCTTT. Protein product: CASSFGWRTEAFF. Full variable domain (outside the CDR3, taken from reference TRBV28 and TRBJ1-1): DVKVTQSSRYLVKRTGEKVFLECVQDMDHENMFWYRQDPGLGLRLIYFSYDVKMKEKGDIPEGYSVSREKKERFSLILESASTNQTSMYLCASSFGWRTEAFFGQGTRLTVV.

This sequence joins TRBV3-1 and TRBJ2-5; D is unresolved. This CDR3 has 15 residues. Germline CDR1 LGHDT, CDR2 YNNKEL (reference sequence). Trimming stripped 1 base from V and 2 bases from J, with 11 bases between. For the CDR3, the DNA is TGTGCCAGCAGCCAAGTTGTTAACACGCAAGAGACCCAGTACTTC. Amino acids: CASSQVVNTQETQYF.

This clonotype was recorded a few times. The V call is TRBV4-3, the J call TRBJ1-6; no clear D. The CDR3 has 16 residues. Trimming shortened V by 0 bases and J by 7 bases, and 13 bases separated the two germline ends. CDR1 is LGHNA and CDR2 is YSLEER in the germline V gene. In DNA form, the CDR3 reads TGCGCCAGCAGCCAAGATCGTGGGCATAAGAATTCACCCCTCCACTTT. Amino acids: CASSQDRGHKNSPLHF.

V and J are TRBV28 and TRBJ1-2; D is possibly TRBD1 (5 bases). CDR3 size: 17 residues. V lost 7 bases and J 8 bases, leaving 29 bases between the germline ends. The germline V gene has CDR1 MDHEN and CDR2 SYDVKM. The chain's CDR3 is CASTPLIGEDSGRGYTF. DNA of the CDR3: TGTGCCAGCACCCCACTGATAGGCGAGGATTCGGGACGGGGCTACACCTTC.

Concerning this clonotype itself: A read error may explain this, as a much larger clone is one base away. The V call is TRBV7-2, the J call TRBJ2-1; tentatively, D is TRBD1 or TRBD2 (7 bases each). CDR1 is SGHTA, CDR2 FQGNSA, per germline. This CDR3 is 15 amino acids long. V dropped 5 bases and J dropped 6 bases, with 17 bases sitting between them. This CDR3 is CASSAAGRGGNEQFF. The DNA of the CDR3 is TGTGCCAGCAGCGCCGCAGGCAGGGGGGGCAATGAGCAGTTCTTC.

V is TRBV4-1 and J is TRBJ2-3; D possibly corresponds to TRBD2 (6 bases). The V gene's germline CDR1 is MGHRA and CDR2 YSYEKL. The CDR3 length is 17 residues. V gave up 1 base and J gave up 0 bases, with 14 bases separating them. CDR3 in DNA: TGCGCCAGCAGCCAAGGCCCGGGCGGGATGAGCACAGATACGCAGTATTTT. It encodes CASSQGPGGMSTDTQYF.

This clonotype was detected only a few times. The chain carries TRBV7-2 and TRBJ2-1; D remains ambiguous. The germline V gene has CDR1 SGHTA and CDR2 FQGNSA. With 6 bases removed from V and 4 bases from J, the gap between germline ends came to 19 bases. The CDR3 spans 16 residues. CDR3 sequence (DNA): TGTGCCAGCAGGCGTACGAGGAGAACCGAGTACAATGAGCAGTTCTTC. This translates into CASRRTRRTEYNEQFF.

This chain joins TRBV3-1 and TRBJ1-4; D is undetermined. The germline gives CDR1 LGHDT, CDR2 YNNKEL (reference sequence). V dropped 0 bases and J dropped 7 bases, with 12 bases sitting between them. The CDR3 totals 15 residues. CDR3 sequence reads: CASSQDTVSSEKLFF. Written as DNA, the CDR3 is TGTGCCAGCAGCCAAGACACGGTTTCAAGTGAAAAACTGTTTTTT.

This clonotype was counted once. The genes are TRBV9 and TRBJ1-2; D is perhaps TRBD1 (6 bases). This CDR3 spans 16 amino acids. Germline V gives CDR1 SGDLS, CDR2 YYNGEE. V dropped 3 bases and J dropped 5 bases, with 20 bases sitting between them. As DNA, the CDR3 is TGTGCCAGCAGCGGAGGGGGGGAGTTTCCCCCATATGGCTACACCTTC. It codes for CASSGGGEFPPYGYTF.

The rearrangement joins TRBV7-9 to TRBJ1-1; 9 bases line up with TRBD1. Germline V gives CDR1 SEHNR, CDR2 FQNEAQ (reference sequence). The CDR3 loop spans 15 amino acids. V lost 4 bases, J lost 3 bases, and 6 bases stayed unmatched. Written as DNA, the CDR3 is TGTGCCAGCAGCTATGAGGACAGGGGAGACACTGAAGCTTTCTTT. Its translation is CASSYEDRGDTEAFF.

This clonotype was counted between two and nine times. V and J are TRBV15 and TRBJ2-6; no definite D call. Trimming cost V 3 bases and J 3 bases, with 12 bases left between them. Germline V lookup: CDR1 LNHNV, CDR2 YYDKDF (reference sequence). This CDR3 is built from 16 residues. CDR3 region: CATSSGRLVGANVLTF. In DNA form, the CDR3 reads TGTGCCACCAGCAGTGGTCGATTGGTTGGGGCCAACGTCCTGACTTTC. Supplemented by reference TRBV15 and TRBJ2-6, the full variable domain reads DAMVIQNPRYQVTQFGKPVTLSCSQTLNHNVMYWYQQKSSQAPKLLFHYYDKDFNNEADTPDNFQSRRPNTSFCFLDIRSPGLGDTAMYLCATSSGRLVGANVLTFGAGSRLTVL.

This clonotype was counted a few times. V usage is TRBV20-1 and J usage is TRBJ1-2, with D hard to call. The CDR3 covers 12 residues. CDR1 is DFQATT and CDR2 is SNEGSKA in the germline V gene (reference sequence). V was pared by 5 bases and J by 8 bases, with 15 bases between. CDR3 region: CSAGADRGGYTF. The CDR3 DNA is TGCAGTGCTGGCGCGGACCGTGGCGGCTACACCTTC.

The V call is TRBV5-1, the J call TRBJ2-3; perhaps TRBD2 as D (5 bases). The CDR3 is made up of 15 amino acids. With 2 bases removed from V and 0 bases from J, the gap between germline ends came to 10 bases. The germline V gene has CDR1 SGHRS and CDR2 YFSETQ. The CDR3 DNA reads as TGCGCCAGCAGCTTTGGCTGGACTAGCACAGATACGCAGTATTTT. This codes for CASSFGWTSTDTQYF.

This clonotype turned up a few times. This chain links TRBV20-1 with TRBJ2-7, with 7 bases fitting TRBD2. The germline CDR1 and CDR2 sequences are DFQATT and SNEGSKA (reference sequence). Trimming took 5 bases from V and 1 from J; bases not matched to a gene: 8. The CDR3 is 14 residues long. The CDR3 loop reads CSAFGRGVSYEQYF. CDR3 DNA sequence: TGCAGTGCTTTCGGACGGGGGGTGTCCTACGAGCAGTACTTC.

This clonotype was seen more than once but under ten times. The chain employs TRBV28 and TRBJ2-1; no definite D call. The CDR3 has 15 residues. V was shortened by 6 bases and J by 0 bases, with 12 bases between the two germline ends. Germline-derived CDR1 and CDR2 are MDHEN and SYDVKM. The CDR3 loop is CASRPGGNSYNEQFF. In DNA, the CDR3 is TGTGCCAGCAGACCCGGTGGGAACTCCTACAATGAGCAGTTCTTC.

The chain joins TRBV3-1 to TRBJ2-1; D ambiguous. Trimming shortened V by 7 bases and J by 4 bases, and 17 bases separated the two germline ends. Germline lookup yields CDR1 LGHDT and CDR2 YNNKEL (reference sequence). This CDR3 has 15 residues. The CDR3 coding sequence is TGTGCCAGCACCCGAATCGAGTCCGGGTACAATGAGCAGTTCTTC. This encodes CASTRIESGYNEQFF.